This paragraph reports one TCR beta chain. In the study's own analysis: Estimates of nucleated cell counts were drawn from the amplification of reference gene primers. The protocol was immunoSEQ multiplex PCR, while the TCRdb copy is restricted to in-frame clones and leaves out a portion. V, J and clone size derive from that table, while D and trimming were established from the DNA sequence. The sample has 100,000 to 150,000 clones, 81% seen once; the top ten hold 17%. Trimming left V 7 bases short and J 3 bases short, with 16 bases between. This CDR3 region has 14 residues. Germline CDR1 and CDR2: SNHLY and FYNNEI. Seattle's cohort entered during active infection and was followed longitudinally. The data originate from a study of blood T cell repertoires in COVID-19. Turning to the study itself: The samples span acute and convalescent COVID-19 from the United States, Italy and Spain. Sample material is recorded as cDNA or gDNA derived from T cells, B-cell-depleted T cells, or PBMCs.

The TCR was taken from a man younger than 40 with COVID-19, enrolled during active disease. The sequenced material came from peripheral blood. J is TRBJ2-7 and V is TRBV2, with D perhaps TRBD1 (6 bases). Here the CDR3 DNA reads TGTGCCAGCACTCCGGGACATAGCCGCTACGAGCAGTACTTC. Its protein product is CASTPGHSRYEQYF.